The subject of this entry is one TCR beta chain. Antigen specificity is unknown. The CDR3 does not close with the conserved phenylalanine or tryptophan, likely indicating a read error. The template was RNA from unsorted bulk tissue. This record comes from a study of tumor and adjacent non-tumor tissue in lung cancer. Study-level information: There were 11 to 12 adenocarcinoma, a couple of squamous cell carcinoma and 1 small cell lung cancer cases.

The library came from three nested PCR rounds adapted from ARM-PCR protocols. Via MiXCR, TCRdb re-called the multiplex PCR reads, giving one row per CDR3 protein. The sample has around 210,000 distinct CDR3 sequences; over 55% are singletons. Germline values: CDR1 MNHEY, CDR2 SVGAGI. This CDR3 comprises 15 residues. Whole-study results and caveats: Top 100 clones took a larger repertoire share in normal lung. Higher tumor TCR diversity was associated with shorter survival.

The chain joins TRBV6-5 to TRBJ2-7; TRBD1 or TRBD2 may be the D gene (5 bases each). Sequencing was performed on lung tumor tissue. This clonotype was obtained from a man aged 60-69 years with non-small cell lung cancer. The CDR3 bases are TGCGCCAGCGGCAATGGGGGAGTCACTCGCTACGGGCAGTACATC. Amino acid sequence: CASGNGGVTRYGQYI.